Listed below are T cell receptor beta chains from one sample, sequenced in a study of cytomegalovirus exposure and HLA in healthy donors. The data were produced by immunoSEQ multiplex PCR, yet TCRdb's version contains in-frame clones alone and is incomplete. The sample contains fewer than 300,000 clones, about four fifths of which appear only once. Sequenced sample: PBMCs. These receptor sequences come from a girl between 2 and 10 years old in good health and CMV-seronegative. The CDR3 runs from the conserved cysteine through the conserved F or W. Fields, in order: D gene, clone size, J gene, V gene, CDR3 DNA, CDR3 protein. A D gene is named only where the DNA matches it firmly. Expanded clones get a size class; other rows say once, few or many, or leave the size out.

>TRBD1|.|TRBJ2-5|TRBV28
TGTGCCAGCAGCCTCCCGGGACAGGGGAGGGAGACCCAGTACTTC
CASSLPGQGRETQYF
>TRBD2|.|TRBJ2-3|TRBV30
TGTGCCTGGGATTCGCAAATTGGGAGGGCAGATACGCAGTATTTT
CAWDSQIGRADTQYF
>.|.|TRBJ2-1|TRBV9
TGTGCCAGCAGCGTAGTTGATTCGGGTGAGCAGTTCTTC
CASSVVDSGEQFF
>TRBD2|.|TRBJ2-1|TRBV19
TGTGCCAGTAGTCCACGACTAGCGGGAGGGGAGCAGTTCTTC
CASSPRLAGGEQFF
>.|.|TRBJ1-2|TRBV6-5
TGTGCCAGCAGTTACTCTAGAGACAGTTATGGCTACACCTTC
CASSYSRDSYGYTF
>.|.|TRBJ1-1|TRBV19
TGTGCCACTGCTGGTGGAGAAAACACTGAAGCTTTCTTT
CATAGGENTEAFF
>.|.|TRBJ1-4|TRBV6-1
TGTGCCAGCAGTGACCAGGATGAAAAACTGTTTTTT
CASSDQDEKLFF
>TRBD1|.|TRBJ1-3|TRBV30
TGTGCCTGGAACTCCGGGACAGGGAGAGTTGGAAACACCATATATTTT
CAWNSGTGRVGNTIYF
>TRBD1|few|TRBJ2-7|TRBV9
TGTGCCAGCAGCGTAGGGGACAGGGCGTACGAGCAGTACTTC
CASSVGDRAYEQYF
>.|.|TRBJ1-6|TRBV7-2
TGTGCCAGCAGTCGCGGGGCAGGGAGCTCCTATAATTCACCCCTCCACTTT
CASSRGAGSSYNSPLHF
>TRBD1|few|TRBJ1-2|TRBV6-5
TGTGCCAGCAGCCTAACTGGGACAGCCAACTATGGCTACACCTTC
CASSLTGTANYGYTF
>TRBD1|.|TRBJ1-2|TRBV5-1
TGCGCCAGCAGCTTGGCGTACGGACAGGGAGTGTATGGCTACACCTTC
CASSLAYGQGVYGYTF
>TRBD1|.|TRBJ2-1|TRBV2
TGTGCCAGCAGGACAGGGGGCAATGAGCAGTTCTTC
CASRTGGNEQFF
>TRBD2|.|TRBJ2-1|TRBV13
TGTGCCAGCAGCTCCACTAGCGGGGGGCACAATGAGCAGTTCTTC
CASSSTSGGHNEQFF
>TRBD1|.|TRBJ2-7|TRBV7-6
TGTGCCAGCAGCTTAAGTACGACAGGGGGGTACGAGCAGTACTTC
CASSLSTTGGYEQYF
>TRBD1|.|TRBJ1-1|TRBV28
TGTGCCAGCAGTCTTCCACAGGGGGCTCGGAGCACTGAAGCTTTCTTT
CASSLPQGARSTEAFF
>TRBD2|few|TRBJ2-1|TRBV7-9
TGTGCCAGCAGCCCTACTAACATAGCGGGAGGGCCTTGGGAGCAGTTCTTC
CASSPTNIAGGPWEQFF
>TRBD2|.|TRBJ2-7|TRBV13
TGTGCCAGCAGCACCGGGACTAGCGGATTCTCCTACGAGCAGTACTTC
CASSTGTSGFSYEQYF
>TRBD2|.|TRBJ2-2|TRBV7-3
TGTGCCAGCAGCTCCAGTAGCGGGAGGGCCGGGGAGCTGTTTTTT
CASSSSSGRAGELFF
>TRBD1|.|TRBJ1-1|TRBV28
TGTGCCTCCCAGGGGACAGCACTCATGAACACTGAAGCTTTCTTT
CASQGTALMNTEAFF
>.|.|TRBJ2-6|TRBV7-3
TGTGCCAGCAGCCGCCGGAGCTCTGGGGCCAACGTCCTGACTTTC
CASSRRSSGANVLTF
>.|.|TRBJ2-7|TRBV18
TGTGCCAGCTCACTATGGCAAGGCGGGACCCCCTCCTACGAGCAGTACTTC
CASSLWQGGTPSYEQYF
>.|.|TRBJ1-1|TRBV19
TGTGCCAGTGCCATGTGGAGCACTGAAGCTTTCTTT
CASAMWSTEAFF
>TRBD2|once|TRBJ2-7|TRBV27
TGTGCCAGCAGTTTGCTAGCGGGGGCCTTCCCCTACGAGCAGTACTTC
CASSLLAGAFPYEQYF
>TRBD1|.|TRBJ2-6|TRBV23-1
TGCGCCAGCAGGGGACAGGGAGAACTTACTGGGGCCAACGTCCTGACTTTC
CASRGQGELTGANVLTF
>TRBD1|.|TRBJ1-1|TRBV5-6
TGTGCCAGCAGCTTACCCGGGACAGTTAACACTGAAGCTTTCTTT
CASSLPGTVNTEAFF
>TRBD1|once|TRBJ1-6|TRBV5-1
TGCGCCAGCAGCACCCAGGGGGCTCTCTCACCCCTCCACTTT
CASSTQGALSPLHF
>TRBD2|.|TRBJ2-1|TRBV7-9
TGTGCCAGCAGCTTAGCTCGAGCGGGGGGGCCGCGGGAGCAGTTCTTC
CASSLARAGGPREQFF
>.|few|TRBJ2-7|TRBV29-1
TGCAGCGTTGAATTGGGGGCCAGGCCCTACGAGCAGTACTTC
CSVELGARPYEQYF